This T cell receptor (beta chain) appears in the sequencing data of a study of T cell responses to AZD1222 COVID-19 vaccine. Analyses pooled second doses at about 4 or about 12 weeks. CDR1 and CDR2 (germline): SGHTA, FQGNSA. This CDR3 comprises 17 residues. V was clipped by 1 base and J by 4 bases; unmatched bases: 7. The study's findings and limits: Just a handful of people given AZD1222 tested seropositive at baseline.

A word on this clone: Its target is unknown.

This table comes from immunoSEQ multiplex PCR, and its TCRdb copy is limited to in-frame clones, with some not included. The sample records 150,000 to 200,000 clones, about nine tenths being singletons. Sequenced material: peripheral blood, taken 28 days after the second AZD1222 dose. The rearrangement uses TRBV7-2 and TRBJ2-5; 12 bases match TRBD2. This TCR was sampled from an adult who received the AZD1222 COVID-19 vaccine. CDR3 residues: CASSLVGLAGGPETQYF. Here the CDR3 DNA reads TGTGCCAGCAGCTTAGTGGGGCTAGCGGGGGGGCCAGAGACCCAGTACTTC.